This T cell receptor (beta chain) was recovered during a study of OX40 agonist ivuxolimab in advanced cancers. Overall study results and limits: Expanded clones were, on average, more numerous among CD8+ T cells than CD4+. Those patients achieving a partial response at 0.1-3.0 mg/kg showed among the lowest clonal expansion.

The CDR3 has 14 amino acids. The data were produced by immunoSEQ multiplex PCR, yet TCRdb's version contains in-frame clones alone and is incomplete. The sample lists around 64,000 clones, 87% occurring once. Remarks on this clone: As yet, its antigen is unknown.

It was autoimmune disease history or systemic immunosuppression that excluded patients. The source is an adult with an advanced solid tumor such as melanoma, head and neck, liver or kidney cancer. The gene calls are TRBV1 and TRBJ1-6. TRBV1 has pseudogene status. Sequencing used CD4+ or CD8+ T cells sorted from blood, obtained in a trial of the OX40 agonist ivuxolimab. CDR3 in amino acids: CTSSVSITRSPLHF. CDR3 nucleotide sequence: TGCACCAGCAGCGTCAGCATAACTCGGTCACCCCTCCACTTT.